This T cell receptor (beta chain) was recovered during a study of long-term antiretroviral therapy in people with HIV. At the level of the study: Specimens dating back about a decade before the 2015 immediate-ART recommendation are the oldest included.

Study-wide points: Pre-ART clonal expansions dominated every time point's repertoire. Researchers lacked any data on ART adherence, viral resistance or therapy changes.

About 0.95-10 million cryopreserved PBMC were held in samples before DNA extraction. Worth noting for this clone: Its antigen is as yet unknown.

The junction had 9 bases not matched to a gene; V was cut back by 5 bases and J by 4 bases. This CDR3 comprises 16 residues. The V gene's germline CDR1 is LGHNT and CDR2 FRNRAP. It was version v3.0 of the immunoSEQ assay that was run at survey level. Here immunoSEQ multiplex PCR was the method, and the copy in TCRdb shows in-frame clones only, minus some. Of some 47,000 clones in the sample, 90% to 95% were seen once. The sequence derives from a woman aged 50 to 60 with HIV. Specimen: unsorted PBMCs, collected 3.7 years after starting antiretroviral therapy. The chain uses TRBV12-5 and TRBJ2-2; TRBD1 matches 8 bases. CDR3 nucleotides: TGTGCTAGTGGTCCGTCAGGGGGCCGTGGCACCGGGGAGCTGTTTTTT. The encoded protein is CASGPSGGRGTGELFF.